Shown below are 9 T cell receptor beta chains from a single sample sequenced in a study of metastatic and nonmetastatic thyroid tumors. No patient had received any treatment before thyroid surgery. TCRdb re-analyzed the PCR reads through MiXCR. The data hold approximately 13,000 clones, with about 22% observed a single time. The specimen was blood. Source of these receptors: a male donor with papillary thyroid cancer or a benign thyroid nodule (not recorded which). Some clones in this sample may be carry-over from other donors' samples.

By share of the sample, this clone is medium-sized. V is TRBV6-1 and J is TRBJ2-7; 10 bases are shared with TRBD1. CDR1 and CDR2 from the germline V gene are MNHNS and SASEGT. J lost 6 bases, V lost 1 base, and 0 bases had no gene match. The CDR3 contains 13 residues. The chain's CDR3 is CASSEGDRGEQYF. CDR3 coding DNA: TGTGCCAGCAGTGAAGGGGACAGGGGCGAGCAGTACTTC.

This clone showed up just a few times. The genes are TRBV6-4 and TRBJ2-2; 7 nucleotides line up with TRBD1. The ends lost 0 bases at V and 6 bases at J; junction bases unmatched: 1. Germline loops: CDR1 MRHNA, CDR2 SNTAGT. The CDR3 sequence is 14 residues long. This chain's CDR3 is CASSDSGGAGELFF. As DNA, the CDR3 is TGTGCCAGCAGTGACTCAGGGGGCGCCGGGGAGCTGTTTTTT.

This clone was detected a few times. This could be a read error, since a much larger clone is one nucleotide away. CDR3 nucleotide sequence: TGTGCCAGCAGTGACGGACAGGAACACAATGAGAAGTTCTTC. It is translated as CASSDGQEHNEKFF. V usage is TRBV6-1 and J usage is TRBJ2-1, with 7 bases aligning to TRBD1. This CDR3 has 14 amino acids. The germline gives CDR1 MNHNS, CDR2 SASEGT.

A few counts support this clone. The chain links TRBV25-1 to TRBJ2-1; 7 nucleotides match TRBD2. V was clipped by 5 bases and J by 6 bases; unmatched bases: 13. This CDR3 has 16 residues. CDR1 is MGHDK, CDR2 SYGVNS, per germline. The CDR3 sequence: CASSTEAGRAVNEQFF. The CDR3 coding sequence is TGTGCCAGCAGTACCGAGGCGGGGAGGGCCGTCAATGAGCAGTTCTTC. Together with reference TRBV25-1 and TRBJ2-1, the CDR3 gives the full variable domain: EADIYQTPRYLVIGTGKKITLECSQTMGHDKMYWYQQDPGMELHLIHYSYGVNSTEKGDLSSESTVSRIRTEHFPLTLESARPSHTSQYLCASSTEAGRAVNEQFFGPGTRLTVL.

This clone occurred a few times. This chain joins TRBV11-3 and TRBJ2-1; TRBD2 matches at 11 bases. From germline, CDR1 is SGHNT and CDR2 YENEEA. Trimming took 3 bases from V and 5 from J; bases not matched to a gene: 3. The CDR3 spans 15 residues. The CDR3 loop is CASSLGLAENNEQFF. The CDR3 coding sequence is TGTGCCAGCAGCTTGGGACTAGCGGAAAACAATGAGCAGTTCTTC. The full variable domain, in which reference TRBV11-3 and TRBJ2-1 provide the parts outside the CDR3, is EAGVVQSPRYKIIEKKQPVAFWCNPISGHNTLYWYLQNLGQGPELLIRYENEEAVDDSQLPKDRFSAERLKGVDSTLKIQPAELGDSAVYLCASSLGLAENNEQFFGPGTRLTVL.

There are a few counts of this clone. The chain joins TRBV12-3 or TRBV12-4 to TRBJ2-2; 14 bases match TRBD2. The CDR3 loop spans 15 amino acids. Germline trimming cut 6 bases from V and 7 bases from J; bases unmatched to any gene: 4. Here the CDR3 reads CASRLGLAGGGELFF. DNA for the CDR3: TGTGCCAGCAGGCTAGGACTAGCGGGAGGCGGGGAGCTGTTTTTT.

A remark on this clone: A read error is likely, as this CDR3 ends without the conserved phenylalanine or tryptophan. It is unclear where the CDR3 begins or ends on the DNA, so no DNA is shown, and the CDR3 is as TCRdb lists it. The chain recombines TRBV28 with TRBJ1-2; the table's TRBD1 call for D was not verified on the DNA. The CDR3 totals 12 residues, both ends included. CDR1 and CDR2 from the germline V gene are MDHEN and SYDVKM. The CDR3 reads CASYRHLYGHTV.

Turning to this clone: Because the CDR3 is missing its conserved closing phenylalanine or tryptophan, this is likely a read error. V is TRBV6-1 and J is TRBJ2-7; a possible D gene is TRBD1 (5 bases). This CDR3 has 12 amino acids. V dropped 4 bases and J dropped 3 bases, with 7 bases sitting between them. Germline V gives CDR1 MNHNS, CDR2 SASEGT. For the CDR3, the DNA is TGTGCCAGCAGTGCAGACAGCTACGAGCAGTACTTA. This translates into CASSADSYEQYL.

There are a few counts of this clone. The V and J genes are TRBV28 and TRBJ2-2, with 15 nucleotides matching TRBD2. The germline gives CDR1 MDHEN, CDR2 SYDVKM. This CDR3 has 16 amino acids. J lost 7 bases, V lost 4 bases, and 4 bases had no gene match. The DNA of the CDR3 is TGTGCCAGCAGTTCCGGACTAGCGGGAGGGGGCGGGGAGCTGTTTTTT. This codes for CASSSGLAGGGGELFF.